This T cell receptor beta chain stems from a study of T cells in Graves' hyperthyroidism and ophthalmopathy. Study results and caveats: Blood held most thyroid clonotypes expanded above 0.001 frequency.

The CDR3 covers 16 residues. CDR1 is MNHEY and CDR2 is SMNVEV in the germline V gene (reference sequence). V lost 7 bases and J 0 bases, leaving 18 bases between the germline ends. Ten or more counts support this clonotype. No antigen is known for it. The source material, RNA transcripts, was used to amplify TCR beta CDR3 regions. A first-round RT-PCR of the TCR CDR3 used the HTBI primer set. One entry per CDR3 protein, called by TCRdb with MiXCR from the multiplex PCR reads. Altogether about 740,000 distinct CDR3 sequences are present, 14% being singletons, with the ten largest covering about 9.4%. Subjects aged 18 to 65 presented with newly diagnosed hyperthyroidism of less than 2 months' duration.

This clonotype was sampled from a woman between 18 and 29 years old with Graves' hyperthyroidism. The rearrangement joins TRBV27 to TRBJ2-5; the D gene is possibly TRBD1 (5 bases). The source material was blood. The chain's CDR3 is CASKPLGIGDQETQYF. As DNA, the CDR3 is TGTGCCAGCAAACCCCTGGGGATAGGGGACCAAGAGACCCAGTACTTC.